This TCR beta chain was recovered during a study of response to subunit inactivated influenza vaccine. For this clonotype: Its antigen is still unknown.

V was cut by 4 bases and J by 1 base, with 11 bases left in between. This CDR3 is built from 15 residues. Germline lookup yields CDR1 SGHTA and CDR2 FQGNSA. From the RT-PCR reads, TCRdb called clonotypes with MiXCR, one entry per CDR3 protein. This sample carries 450,000 to 600,000 distinct CDR3 sequences, 7.6% of them seen once, and the ten largest clones take 10% to 15%. Broader study findings: The authors put forward the suggestion that each seasonal influenza vaccination may bring in only a limited number of new T cells.

The material was PBMCs from blood, obtained around 2 years after vaccination. This chain connects TRBV7-2 to TRBJ1-5; unclear D gene. The receptor comes from a man between 45 and 75 years old who received an inactivated influenza vaccine. The CDR3 coding sequence is TGTGCCAGCAGCTCAGACGGGGAAAGCAATCAGCCCCAGCATTTT. Amino acid sequence: CASSSDGESNQPQHF.